Sequencing of this TCR beta chain was carried out in a study of cytomegalovirus exposure and HLA in healthy donors. Both 60 Vbeta primers and 13 Jbeta primers went into the PCR. Sequencing was performed with immunoSEQ multiplex PCR; in TCRdb, only in-frame clones are kept and a portion is missing. The sample lists around 120,000 clones, roughly 79% seen once, with approximately 1.8% in the top ten. Germline CDR1 is LGHNA and CDR2 is YSLEER. The V and J ends lost 5 bases and 2 bases respectively, with 12 bases between them. This CDR3 has 14 amino acids. The chain joins TRBV4-3 to TRBJ1-2, with no clear D. This TCR came from a woman aged 45-60 years in good health and CMV-seronegative. Material for sequencing was PBMCs. In DNA form, the CDR3 reads TGCGCCAGCAGCTACAGCGGTAAAAACTATGGCTACACCTTC. Protein product: CASSYSGKNYGYTF.